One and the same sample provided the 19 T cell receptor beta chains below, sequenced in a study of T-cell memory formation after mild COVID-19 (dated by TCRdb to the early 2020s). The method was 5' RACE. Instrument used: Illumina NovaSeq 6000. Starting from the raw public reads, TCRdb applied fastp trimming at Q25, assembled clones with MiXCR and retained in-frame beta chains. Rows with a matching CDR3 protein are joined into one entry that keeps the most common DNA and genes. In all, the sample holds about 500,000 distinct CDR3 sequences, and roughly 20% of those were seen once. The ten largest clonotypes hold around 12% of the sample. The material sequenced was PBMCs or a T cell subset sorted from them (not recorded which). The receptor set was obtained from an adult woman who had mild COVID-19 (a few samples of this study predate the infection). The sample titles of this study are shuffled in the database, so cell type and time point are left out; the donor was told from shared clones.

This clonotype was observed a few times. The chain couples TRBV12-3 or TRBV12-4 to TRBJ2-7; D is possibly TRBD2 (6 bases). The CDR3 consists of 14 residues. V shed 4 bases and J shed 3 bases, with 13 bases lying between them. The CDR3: CASSSAHSGYEQYF. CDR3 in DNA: TGTGCCAGCAGTTCGGCCCATAGCGGCTACGAGCAGTACTTC.

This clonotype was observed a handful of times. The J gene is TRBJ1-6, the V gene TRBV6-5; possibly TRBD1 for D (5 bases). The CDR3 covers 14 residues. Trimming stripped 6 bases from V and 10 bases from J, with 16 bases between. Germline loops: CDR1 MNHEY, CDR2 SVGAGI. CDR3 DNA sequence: TGTGCCAGCAGAAACGGGGGATCTGGGTCACCCCTCCACTTT. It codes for CASRNGGSGSPLHF.

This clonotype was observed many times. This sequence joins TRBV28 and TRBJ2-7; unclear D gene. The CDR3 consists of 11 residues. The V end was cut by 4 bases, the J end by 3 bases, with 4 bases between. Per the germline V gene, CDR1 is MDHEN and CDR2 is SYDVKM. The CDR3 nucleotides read TGTGCCAGCAGTTCTCTCTACGAGCAGTACTTC. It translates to CASSSLYEQYF.

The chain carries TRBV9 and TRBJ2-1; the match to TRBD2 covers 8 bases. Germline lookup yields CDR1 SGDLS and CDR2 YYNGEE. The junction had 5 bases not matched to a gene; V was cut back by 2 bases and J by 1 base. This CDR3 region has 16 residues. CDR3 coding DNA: TGTGCCAGCAGCGTGTCCCCGGGGGGGTCCTACAATGAGCAGTTCTTC. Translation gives CASSVSPGGSYNEQFF.

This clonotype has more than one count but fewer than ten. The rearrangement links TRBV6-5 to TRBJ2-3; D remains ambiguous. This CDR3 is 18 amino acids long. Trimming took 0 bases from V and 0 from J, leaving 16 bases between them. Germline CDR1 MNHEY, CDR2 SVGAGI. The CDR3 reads CASSYSRGGRWSTDTQYF. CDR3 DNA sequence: TGTGCCAGCAGTTACTCGAGAGGCGGACGTTGGAGCACAGATACGCAGTATTTT.

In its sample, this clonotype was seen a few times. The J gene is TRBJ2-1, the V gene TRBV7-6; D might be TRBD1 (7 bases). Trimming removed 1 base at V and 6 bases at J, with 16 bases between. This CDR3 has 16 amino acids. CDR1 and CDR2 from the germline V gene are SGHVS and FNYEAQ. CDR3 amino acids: CASSLVGGGYINEQFF. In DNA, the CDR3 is TGTGCCAGCAGCTTAGTAGGAGGGGGCTACATCAATGAGCAGTTCTTC.

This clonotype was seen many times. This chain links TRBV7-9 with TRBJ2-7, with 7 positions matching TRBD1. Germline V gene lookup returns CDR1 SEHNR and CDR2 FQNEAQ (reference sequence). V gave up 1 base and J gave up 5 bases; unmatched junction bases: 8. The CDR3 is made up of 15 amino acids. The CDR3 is CASSLVNRGVDEQYF. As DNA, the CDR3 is TGTGCCAGCAGCTTAGTGAACAGGGGTGTGGACGAGCAGTACTTC.

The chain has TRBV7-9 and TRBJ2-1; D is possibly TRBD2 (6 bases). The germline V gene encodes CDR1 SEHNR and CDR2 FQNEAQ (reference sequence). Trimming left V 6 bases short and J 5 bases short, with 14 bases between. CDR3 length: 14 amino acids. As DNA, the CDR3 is TGTGCCAGCAGGTACGGGACTCTCAACAATGAGCAGTTCTTC. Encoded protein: CASRYGTLNNEQFF.

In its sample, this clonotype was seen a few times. The CDR3 is CASRPPGDTQYF. As DNA, the CDR3 is TGTGCCAGCAGGCCCCCAGGAGATACGCAGTATTTT. The V and J genes are TRBV7-2 and TRBJ2-3; no clear D gene. This CDR3 is 12 amino acids long. CDR1 is SGHTA and CDR2 is FQGNSA in the germline V gene. The ends were cut back, 6 bases at V and 5 bases at J, with 9 bases in the middle.

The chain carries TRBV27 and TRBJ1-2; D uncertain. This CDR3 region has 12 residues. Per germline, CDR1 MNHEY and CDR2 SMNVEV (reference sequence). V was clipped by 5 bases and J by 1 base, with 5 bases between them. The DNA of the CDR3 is TGTGCCAGCAGTCCCTATAACTATGGCTACACCTTC. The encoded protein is CASSPYNYGYTF.

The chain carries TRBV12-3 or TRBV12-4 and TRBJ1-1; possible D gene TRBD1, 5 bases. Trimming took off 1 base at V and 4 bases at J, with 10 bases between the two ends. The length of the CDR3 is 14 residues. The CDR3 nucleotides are TGTGCCAGCAGTTTAGGGGGCAGGAGCACTGAAGCTTTCTTT. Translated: CASSLGGRSTEAFF.

CDR3: CASSLGISVYEQYF. The CDR3 bases are TGTGCCAGCAGCTTAGGAATCTCCGTATACGAGCAGTACTTC. V and J are TRBV5-6 and TRBJ2-7; D remains unclear. Deletions cut 2 bases from V and 4 bases from J, with 13 bases between. This CDR3 has 14 amino acids. Germline CDR1 and CDR2: SGHDT and YYEEEE. Complete variable domain (other parts from reference TRBV5-6 and TRBJ2-7): DAGVTQSPTHLIKTRGQQVTLRCSPKSGHDTVSWYQQALGQGPQFIFQYYEEEERQRGNFPDRFSGHQFPNYSSELNVNALLLGDSALYLCASSLGISVYEQYFGPGTRLTVT.

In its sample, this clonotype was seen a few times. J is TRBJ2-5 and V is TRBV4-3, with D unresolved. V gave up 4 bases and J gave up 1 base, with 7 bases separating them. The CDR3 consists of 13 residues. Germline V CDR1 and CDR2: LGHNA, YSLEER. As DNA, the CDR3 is TGCGCCAGCAGCCGGACGATCCAAGAGACCCAGTACTTC. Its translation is CASSRTIQETQYF.

The CDR3 here is CASSFGSSGGYEQYF. CDR3 nucleotides: TGTGCCAGCAGCTTCGGATCTAGCGGGGGCTACGAGCAGTACTTC. The chain carries TRBV13 and TRBJ2-7, with TRBD2 matching over 10 bases. The trim removed 3 bases at V and 3 bases at J, leaving 5 bases unmatched. The CDR3 loop spans 15 amino acids. In germline, CDR1 is PRHDT, CDR2 FYEKMQ (reference sequence).

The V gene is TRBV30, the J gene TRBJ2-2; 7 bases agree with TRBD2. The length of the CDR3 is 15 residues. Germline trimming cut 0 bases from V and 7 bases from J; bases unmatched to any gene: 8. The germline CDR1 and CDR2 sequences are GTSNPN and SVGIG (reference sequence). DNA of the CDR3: TGTGCCTGGAGTGTACTTAGCGGGTTGCACGGGGAGCTGTTTTTT. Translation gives CAWSVLSGLHGELFF.

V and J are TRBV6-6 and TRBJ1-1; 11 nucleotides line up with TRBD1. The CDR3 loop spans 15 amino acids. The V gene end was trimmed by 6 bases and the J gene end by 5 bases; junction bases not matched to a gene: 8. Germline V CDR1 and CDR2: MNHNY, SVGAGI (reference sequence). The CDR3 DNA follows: TGTGCCAGCAGGGGACAGGGGGATGGAGTTACTGAAGCTTTCTTT. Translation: CASRGQGDGVTEAFF.

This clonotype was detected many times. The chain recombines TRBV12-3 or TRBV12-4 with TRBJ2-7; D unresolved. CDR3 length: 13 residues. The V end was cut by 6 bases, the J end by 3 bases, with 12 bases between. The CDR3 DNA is TGTGCCAGCAGCCGTACAGCCGACTACGAGCAGTACTTC. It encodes CASSRTADYEQYF.

This CDR3 is CSARDRNSGSYNEQFF. In DNA form, the CDR3 reads TGCAGTGCTAGAGATCGAAATAGCGGATCCTACAATGAGCAGTTCTTC. This chain joins TRBV20-1 and TRBJ2-1, with a tentative D call TRBD2 (6 bases). The CDR3 covers 16 residues. V lost 0 bases to trimming and J lost 1 base, with 13 bases between them. From germline, CDR1 is DFQATT and CDR2 SNEGSKA (reference sequence).

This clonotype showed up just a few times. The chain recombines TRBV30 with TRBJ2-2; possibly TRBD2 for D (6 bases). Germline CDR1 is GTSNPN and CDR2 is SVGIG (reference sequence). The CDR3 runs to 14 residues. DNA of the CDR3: TGTGCGCTTTATCCCCGGGGAGGTGGCGGGGAGCTGTTTTTT. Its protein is CALYPRGGGGELFF.